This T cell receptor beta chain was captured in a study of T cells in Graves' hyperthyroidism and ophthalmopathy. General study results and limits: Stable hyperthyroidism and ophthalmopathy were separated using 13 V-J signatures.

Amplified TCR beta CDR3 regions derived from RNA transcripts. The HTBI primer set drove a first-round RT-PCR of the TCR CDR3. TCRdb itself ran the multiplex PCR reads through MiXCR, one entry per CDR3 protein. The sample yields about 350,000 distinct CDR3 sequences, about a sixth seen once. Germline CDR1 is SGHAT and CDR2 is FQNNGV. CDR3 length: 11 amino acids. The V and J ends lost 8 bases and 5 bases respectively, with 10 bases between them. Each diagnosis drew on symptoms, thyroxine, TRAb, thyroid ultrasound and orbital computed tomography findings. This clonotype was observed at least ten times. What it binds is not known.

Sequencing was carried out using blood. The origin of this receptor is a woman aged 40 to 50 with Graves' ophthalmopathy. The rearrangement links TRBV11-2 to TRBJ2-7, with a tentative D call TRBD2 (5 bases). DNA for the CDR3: TGTGCCAGCGCCCGAGGGAACGAGCAGTACTTC. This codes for CASARGNEQYF. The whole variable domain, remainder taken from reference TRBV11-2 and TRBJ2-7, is EAGVAQSPRYKIIEKRQSVAFWCNPISGHATLYWYQQILGQGPKLLIQFQNNGVVDDSQLPKDRFSAERLKGVDSTLKIQPAKLEDSAVYLCASARGNEQYFGPGTRLTVT.